What follows are 9 T cell receptor beta chains derived from one specimen sequenced in a study of shared clonotypes between healthy human individuals. Measured with immunoSEQ multiplex PCR; TCRdb has only the in-frame clones, and not every one. The data contain about 2 million clones, roughly 95% of them singletons. The naive CD8 population came from CD45RO-negative cells selected for CCR7, without terminally differentiated effector memory CD45RA+ cells. Sequenced input: naive CD8+ T cells sorted from blood. These receptors all come from a man aged 18 to 35 in good health.

The chain links TRBV2 to TRBJ2-3; D call uncertain. V lost 3 bases, J lost 4 bases, and 5 bases lay in between. Germline CDR1 SNHLY, CDR2 FYNNEI. This CDR3 comprises 12 residues. The DNA of the CDR3 is TGTGCCAGCAGTGACTGGGCAGATACGCAGTATTTT. This encodes CASSDWADTQYF. The variable domain in full, completed from reference TRBV2 and TRBJ2-3, reads EPEVTQTPSHQVTQMGQEVILRCVPISNHLYFYWYRQILGQKVEFLVSFYNNEISEKSEIFDDQFSVERPDGSNFTLKIRSTKLEDSAMYFCASSDWADTQYFGPGTRLTVL.

This clone occurred once. The chain uses TRBV28 and TRBJ2-7; perhaps D is TRBD1 or TRBD2 (6 bases each). The CDR3 has 14 amino acids. Trimming removed 10 bases at V and 0 bases at J, with 16 bases between. Per germline, CDR1 MDHEN and CDR2 SYDVKM. The CDR3 sequence is CATLGEGGSYEQYF. In DNA form, the CDR3 reads TGTGCCACCCTAGGTGAGGGGGGCTCCTACGAGCAGTACTTC.

The rearrangement joins TRBV7-9 to TRBJ1-2; 7 nucleotides match TRBD1. Germline V lookup: CDR1 SEHNR, CDR2 FQNEAQ (reference sequence). The CDR3 is 15 amino acids. After removal of 0 bases from V and 5 bases from J, the junction contained 6 bases not matched to a gene. Here the CDR3 DNA reads TGTGCCAGCAGCTTAGCGTTGACAGGGTGGTATGGCTACACCTTC. Amino acid sequence: CASSLALTGWYGYTF.

In the case of this clone: Other DNA sequences from this sample encode an identical CDR3 as well. The rearrangement links TRBV7-9 to TRBJ2-7, with D maybe TRBD2 (6 bases). The CDR3 sequence is 14 residues long. Germline CDR1 and CDR2: SEHNR and FQNEAQ (reference sequence). The V end was cut by 3 bases, the J end by 5 bases, with 14 bases between. The CDR3 spells CASSLDGGRDEQYF. As DNA, the CDR3 is TGTGCCAGCAGCTTGGACGGGGGACGGGACGAGCAGTACTTC.

J is TRBJ1-5 and V is TRBV9; TRBD1 might be the D (6 bases). V lost 0 bases to trimming and J lost 8 bases, with 12 bases between them. The CDR3 covers 14 residues. CDR1 and CDR2 (germline): SGDLS, YYNGEE. The CDR3: CASSVDNRVEPQHF. In nucleotides, the CDR3 is TGTGCCAGCAGCGTAGATAACAGGGTTGAGCCCCAGCATTTT.

The chain employs TRBV30 and TRBJ1-1; D gene unclear. Per the germline V gene, CDR1 is GTSNPN and CDR2 is SVGIG (reference sequence). Trimming removed 0 bases from V and 7 bases from J, with 12 bases in between. This CDR3 is 13 amino acids long. DNA of the CDR3: TGTGCCTGGAGTGTCGAAGTTTTCAATGAAGCTTTCTTT. It is translated as CAWSVEVFNEAFF.

This sequence joins TRBV4-1 and TRBJ2-3; no clear D gene. CDR3 size: 15 residues. CDR1 MGHRA and CDR2 YSYEKL come from the germline V gene. Trimming took off 2 bases at V and 5 bases at J, with 14 bases between the two ends. The CDR3 nucleotides read TGCGCCAGCAGCCAAAGCGAGGCTCGTGGAGATACGCAGTATTTT. As protein: CASSQSEARGDTQYF.

The V gene is TRBV27, the J gene TRBJ1-2; 8 bases are a match to TRBD1. V was clipped by 3 bases and J by 4 bases; unmatched bases: 13. Germline CDR1 and CDR2: MNHEY and SMNVEV (reference sequence). The CDR3 contains 17 residues. DNA for the CDR3: TGTGCCAGCAGTTTTTGGGGTCCTCAGGGGGCGGCCTATGGCTACACCTTC. Its translation: CASSFWGPQGAAYGYTF.

The chain recombines TRBV4-1 with TRBJ2-2; D not resolved. The germline V and J ends were trimmed by 2 bases and 1 base, with 8 bases remaining between them. CDR1 is MGHRA and CDR2 is YSYEKL in the germline V gene. CDR3 length: 15 amino acids. The CDR3 nucleotides read TGCGCCAGCAGCCAAATGTCCCTGAACACCGGGGAGCTGTTTTTT. It specifies CASSQMSLNTGELFF.